This TCR beta chain comes out of a study of T cell repertoires in cytomegalovirus infection. This clonotype occurred many times. Antigen: not known. TCRdb re-called the reads with MiXCR, one entry per CDR3 protein. Here the sample spans around 710,000 distinct CDR3 sequences, 25% to 30% being singletons. Trimming pared 8 bases from V and 1 base from J, leaving 11 bases between. This CDR3 contains 13 residues. Germline V gene data show CDR1 as SGHVS and CDR2 as FNYEAQ. The chain recombines TRBV7-6 with TRBJ2-5, with a weak D call TRBD2 (5 bases). The source of this sequence is a human donor in good health (CMV status not recorded). Some clones in this sample may be carry-over from other donors' samples. The sample in question was cultured CD8+ T cells from PBMCs, obtained from culture after CMV antigen stimulation. The CDR3 coding sequence is TGTGCCAGCGGGAGTCAGTTCCAAGAGACCCAGTACTTC. Translated: CASGSQFQETQYF.